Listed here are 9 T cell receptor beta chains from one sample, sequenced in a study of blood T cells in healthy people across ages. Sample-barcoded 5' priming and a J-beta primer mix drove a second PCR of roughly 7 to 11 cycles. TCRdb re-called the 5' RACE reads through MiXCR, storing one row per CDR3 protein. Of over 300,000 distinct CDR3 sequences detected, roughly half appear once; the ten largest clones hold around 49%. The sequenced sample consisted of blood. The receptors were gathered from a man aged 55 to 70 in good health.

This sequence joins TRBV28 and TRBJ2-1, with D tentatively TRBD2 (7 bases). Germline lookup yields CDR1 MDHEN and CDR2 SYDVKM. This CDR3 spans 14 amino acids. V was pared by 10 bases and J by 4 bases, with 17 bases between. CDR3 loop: CATRSGGAYNEQFF. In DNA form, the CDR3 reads TGTGCCACCCGGTCTGGGGGGGCTTACAATGAGCAGTTCTTC.

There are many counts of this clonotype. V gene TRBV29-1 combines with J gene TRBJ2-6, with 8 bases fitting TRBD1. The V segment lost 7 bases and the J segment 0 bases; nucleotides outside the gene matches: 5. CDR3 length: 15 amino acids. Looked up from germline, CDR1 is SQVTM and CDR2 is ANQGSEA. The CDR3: CSARTGTSGANVLTF. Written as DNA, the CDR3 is TGCAGCGCTCGGACAGGGACCTCTGGGGCCAACGTCCTGACTTTC.

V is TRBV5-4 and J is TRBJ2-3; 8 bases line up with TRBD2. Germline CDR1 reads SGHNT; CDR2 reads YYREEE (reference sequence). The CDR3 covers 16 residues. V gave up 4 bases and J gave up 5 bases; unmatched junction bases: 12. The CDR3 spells CASSHSWSGRKDTQYF. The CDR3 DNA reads TGTGCCAGCAGCCACTCGTGGAGCGGGAGAAAAGATACGCAGTATTTT.

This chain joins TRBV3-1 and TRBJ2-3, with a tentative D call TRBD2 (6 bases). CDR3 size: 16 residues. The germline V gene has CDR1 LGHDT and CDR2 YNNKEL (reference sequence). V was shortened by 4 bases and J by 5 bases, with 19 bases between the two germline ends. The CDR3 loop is CASSRSFAGRLDTQYF. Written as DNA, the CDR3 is TGTGCCAGCAGCCGCTCATTCGCGGGGCGGTTAGATACGCAGTATTTT.

The CDR3 DNA reads TGTGCCAGCAGCAACCCGGGGGGTGGCTACACCTTC. Residues: CASSNPGGGYTF. The chain carries TRBV7-6 and TRBJ1-2; a weak D match, TRBD1 (5 bases). CDR1 and CDR2 from the germline V gene are SGHVS and FNYEAQ. Trimming removed 5 bases from V and 7 bases from J, with 11 bases in between. The CDR3 contains 12 residues.

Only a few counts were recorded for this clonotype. The CDR3 region has the DNA TGTGCCAGCACCTCTTTGGGGGGAGGCTACGAGCAGTACTTC. Encoded protein: CASTSLGGGYEQYF. This chain joins TRBV12-3 or TRBV12-4 and TRBJ2-7; D might be TRBD2 (6 bases). Trimming cost V 7 bases and J 3 bases, with 16 bases left between them. The CDR3 runs 14 residues.

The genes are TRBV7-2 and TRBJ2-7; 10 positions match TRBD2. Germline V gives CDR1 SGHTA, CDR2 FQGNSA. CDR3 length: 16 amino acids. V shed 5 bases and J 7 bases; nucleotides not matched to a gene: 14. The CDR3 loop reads CASSPAQSGRAREQYF. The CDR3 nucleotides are TGTGCCAGCAGCCCCGCTCAGAGCGGGAGGGCCCGGGAGCAGTACTTC.

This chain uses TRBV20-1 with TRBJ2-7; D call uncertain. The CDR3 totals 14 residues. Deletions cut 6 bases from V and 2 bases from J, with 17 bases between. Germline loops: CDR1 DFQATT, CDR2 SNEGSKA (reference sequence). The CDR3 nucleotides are TGCAGTGCCCCGAATGAGGTTCCTCCCTACGAGCAGTACTTC. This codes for CSAPNEVPPYEQYF.

As DNA, the CDR3 is TGTGCCAGCAGCCCAAGCCCTAGGCTCTACGAGCAGTACTTC. Amino acids: CASSPSPRLYEQYF. The chain recombines TRBV14 with TRBJ2-7; D gene unclear. This CDR3 is 14 amino acids long. V lost 4 bases to trimming and J lost 3 bases, with 13 bases between them. Per germline, CDR1 SGHDN and CDR2 FVKESK.